This T cell receptor beta chain was captured in a study of identical twins. The germline V gene has CDR1 MNHNS and CDR2 SASEGT. Between the trimmed V and J ends, which lost 4 bases and 3 bases, there was a span of 18 bases. The CDR3 extends over 16 amino acids. In every case, the donor was a healthy Caucasian. Overall study findings and caveats: Insertions were reduced in abundant cord blood beta clonotypes but not in memory repertoires. Models predicted less out-of-frame TCR alpha sharing in monozygotic twins than was found.

This clonotype was observed a few times. Its antigen is unidentified. With template switching, a universal primer site was added, and the cDNA carried unique molecular identifiers. TCRdb re-called the 5' RACE reads through MiXCR, storing one row per CDR3 protein. The profile covers 1.5 million to 2 million distinct CDR3 sequences, with more than 30% appearing a single time and about 0.27% taken by the ten largest. The gene calls are TRBV6-1 and TRBJ1-2, with a possible D match to TRBD1 (6 bases). The receptor was isolated from a newborn girl in good health. The source material was cord blood. CDR3 amino acids: CASSAPTRGGDYGYTF. CDR3 in DNA: TGTGCCAGCAGTGCCCCCACTAGGGGGGGGGACTATGGCTACACCTTC.